This paragraph covers one T cell receptor beta chain sequence. No antigen is known for it. The sample originates from a study of cytomegalovirus exposure and HLA in healthy donors. Study conclusions and caveats: It was in a later analysis that TCR association rates were seen to vary by HLA locus, highest for DRB1 and lowest for HLA-C. The Asian-associated ancestry cluster reportedly had fewer N-insertions than the approximately 650-donor mean in a later analysis. Using the classifier, cytomegalovirus status was reportedly diagnosed with high specificity and sensitivity.

It was with 60 Vbeta and 13 Jbeta primers that the PCR ran. Sequencing used immunoSEQ multiplex PCR; TCRdb keeps in-frame clones, though not all of them. This sample has 150,000 to 200,000 clones, with about 85% found just once. The CDR3 has 14 amino acids. Looked up from germline, CDR1 is MDHEN and CDR2 is SYDVKM. V was pared by 3 bases and J by 5 bases, with 7 bases of the junction left unmatched. The sequencing sample was made of PBMCs. The receptor's source is a man aged 50 or older in good health and CMV-seropositive. The V call is TRBV28, the J call TRBJ2-7; 7 nucleotides agree with TRBD2. CDR3 protein: CASSFPASGNEQYF. CDR3 sequence (DNA): TGTGCCAGCAGTTTTCCGGCTAGCGGTAACGAGCAGTACTTC.